One sample yielded the 22 T cell receptor beta chains listed below, sequenced in a study of blood T cell repertoires in COVID-19. Sequenced by immunoSEQ multiplex PCR; TCRdb stores in-frame clones only, minus some. The sample consists of fewer than 250,000 clones, 70% to 85% of them appearing once. The sequencing sample was made of PBMCs or T cells enriched from blood (not recorded which). The source of these receptors is a woman in her 30s who had recovered from COVID-19.

There are a few counts of this clone. The chain uses TRBV5-6 and TRBJ1-2; D possibly corresponds to TRBD1 (6 bases). The CDR3 contains 13 residues. Deletions cut 5 bases from V and 2 bases from J, with 10 bases between. Looked up from germline, CDR1 is SGHDT and CDR2 is YYEEEE. The CDR3: CASRRTENYGYTF. The CDR3 nucleotides read TGTGCCAGCAGACGGACAGAAAACTATGGCTACACCTTC.

The V call is TRBV5-1, the J call TRBJ1-1; 7 bases are shared with TRBD1. The germline gives CDR1 SGHRS, CDR2 YFSETQ. The trim removed 4 bases at V and 3 bases at J, leaving 3 bases unmatched. The CDR3 runs 13 residues. The CDR3 sequence: CASSGTVYTEAFF. CDR3 coding DNA: TGCGCCAGCAGCGGGACAGTTTACACTGAAGCTTTCTTT.

V is TRBV7-2 and J is TRBJ2-7; D might be TRBD2 (6 bases). CDR1 and CDR2 (germline): SGHTA, FQGNSA. The CDR3 spans 13 residues. V dropped 4 bases and J dropped 2 bases, with 9 bases sitting between them. DNA for the CDR3: TGTGCCAGCAGCTACGGGGGAGCCTACGAGCAGTACGTC. Amino acids: CASSYGGAYEQYV.

The chain recombines TRBV18 with TRBJ2-7; weak D call: TRBD2 (5 bases). V lost 2 bases to trimming and J lost 2 bases, with 10 bases between them. This CDR3 is 14 amino acids long. CDR1 and CDR2 (germline): KGHSH, LQKENI. CDR3: CASSPWGDAYEQYV. In nucleotides, the CDR3 is TGTGCCAGCTCACCATGGGGAGACGCCTACGAGCAGTACGTC.

V and J are TRBV28 and TRBJ2-1, with 16 nucleotides matching TRBD2. CDR1 is MDHEN, CDR2 SYDVKM, per germline. This CDR3 has 16 amino acids. Trimming took 5 bases from V and 8 from J; bases not matched to a gene: 6. DNA of the CDR3: TGTGCCAGCAGTACGACGGGACTAGCGGGAGGGGATGAGCAGTTCTTC. Translating it yields CASSTTGLAGGDEQFF.

In its sample, this clone was seen a few times. This chain uses TRBV12-3 or TRBV12-4 with TRBJ1-2; D is unclear. The V and J ends lost 6 bases and 8 bases respectively, with 13 bases between them. The CDR3 is 12 amino acids. DNA for the CDR3: TGTGCCAGCAGAACCGATAGTGAAGGCTACACCTTC. Translated: CASRTDSEGYTF.

The chain carries TRBV28 and TRBJ2-7; 16 bases are shared with TRBD2. The CDR3 contains 15 residues. From germline, CDR1 is MDHEN and CDR2 SYDVKM. The V segment lost 2 bases and the J segment 7 bases; nucleotides outside the gene matches: 2. CDR3 in DNA: TGTGCCAGCAGTTTAGGGACTAGCGGGAGGGGAGAGCAGTACGTC. Translating gives CASSLGTSGRGEQYV.

J is TRBJ2-7 and V is TRBV28, with D tentatively TRBD2 (6 bases). V lost 4 bases, J lost 3 bases, and 16 bases lay in between. The CDR3 contains 15 residues. Germline assignment: CDR1 MDHEN and CDR2 SYDVKM. The CDR3 is CASSSITGGIYEQYF. The CDR3 nucleotides read TGTGCCAGCAGTTCCATAACTGGGGGGATCTACGAGCAGTACTTC.

The chain recombines TRBV6-2 or TRBV6-3 with TRBJ1-5, with 8 bases fitting TRBD1. Trimming cost V 2 bases and J 0 bases; bases outside gene matches: 9. The CDR3 covers 18 residues. Germline V gives CDR1 MNHEY, CDR2 SVGEGT. DNA for the CDR3: TGTGCCAGCAGTTACCCCGACAGGGGCAAGCATAGCAATCAGCCCCAGCATTTT. Amino acid sequence: CASSYPDRGKHSNQPQHF.

The chain joins TRBV7-6 to TRBJ2-2, with TRBD2 identical over 16 bases. This CDR3 region has 20 residues. After removal of 5 bases from V and 3 bases from J, the junction contained 12 bases not matched to a gene. Germline V gives CDR1 SGHVS, CDR2 FNYEAQ. CDR3 in amino acids: CASSGDSGTSGGDYTGELFF. CDR3 nucleotide sequence: TGTGCCAGCAGCGGAGATTCCGGGACTAGCGGGGGGGACTACACCGGGGAGCTGTTTTTT. The full variable domain, its missing parts supplied by reference TRBV7-6 and TRBJ2-2, is GAGVSQSPRYKVTKRGQDVALRCDPISGHVSLYWYRQALGQGPEFLTYFNYEAQQDKSGLPNDRFSAERPEGSISTLTIQRTEQRDSAMYRCASSGDSGTSGGDYTGELFFGEGSRLTVL.

The CDR3 sequence: CASSEGGRFEKLFF. CDR3 sequence (DNA): TGCGCCAGCAGTGAGGGGGGGAGGTTTGAAAAACTGTTTTTT. The rearrangement links TRBV10-2 to TRBJ1-4; TRBD1 might be the D (5 bases). CDR1 and CDR2 (germline): WSHSY, SAAADI. The CDR3 contains 14 residues. The V and J ends lost 2 bases and 7 bases respectively, with 11 bases between them.

This clone was counted once. The V and J genes are TRBV28 and TRBJ1-4, with D perhaps matching TRBD1 (6 bases). Germline assignment: CDR1 MDHEN and CDR2 SYDVKM. V lost 6 bases to trimming and J lost 4 bases, with 12 bases between them. This CDR3 is 14 amino acids long. CDR3 protein: CASRAQGDNEKLFF. CDR3 DNA: TGTGCCAGCAGAGCACAGGGAGATAATGAAAAACTGTTTTTT.

The V call is TRBV28, the J call TRBJ1-2; TRBD1 is a possible D gene (5 bases). V was clipped by 5 bases and J by 0 bases, with 16 bases between them. In germline, CDR1 is MDHEN, CDR2 SYDVKM. The CDR3 covers 16 residues. Written as DNA, the CDR3 is TGTGCCAGCAGTATGTTACAGGTCCCCGCTAACTATGGCTACACCTTC. It codes for CASSMLQVPANYGYTF.

The V and J genes are TRBV19 and TRBJ2-3, with TRBD1 matching over 8 bases. CDR1 is LNHDA and CDR2 is SQIVND in the germline V gene (reference sequence). CDR3 length equals 17 residues. V dropped 3 bases and J dropped 0; count of bases not matched to a gene: 8. The DNA of the CDR3 is TGTGCCAGTAGTATCGACGGACAGGGACGAAGCACAGATACGCAGTATTTT. This translates into CASSIDGQGRSTDTQYF.

The chain employs TRBV5-1 and TRBJ2-5; a possible D gene is TRBD2 (6 bases). Germline lookup yields CDR1 SGHRS and CDR2 YFSETQ. CDR3 length: 15 amino acids. V gave up 4 bases and J gave up 1 base, with 14 bases separating them. The CDR3 region has the DNA TGCGCCAGCAGCAACCCGGGGGAGTTCCAAGAGACCCAGTACTTC. It specifies CASSNPGEFQETQYF.

This clone was seen a few times. The gene calls are TRBV30 and TRBJ1-1; TRBD1 is a possible D gene (5 bases). This CDR3 region has 15 residues. Germline V CDR1 and CDR2: GTSNPN, SVGIG (reference sequence). The V end was cut by 4 bases, the J end by 2 bases, with 17 bases between. The CDR3 loop reads CAWTSLGGSNTEAFF. DNA for the CDR3: TGTGCCTGGACATCATTGGGGGGTAGTAACACTGAAGCTTTCTTT.

There are many counts of this clone. V usage is TRBV6-4 and J usage is TRBJ2-3; weak D call: TRBD1 (6 bases). This CDR3 is built from 13 residues. V gave up 2 bases and J gave up 8 bases, with 11 bases separating them. Germline V gene data show CDR1 as MRHNA and CDR2 as SNTAGT. CDR3: CASSDGTTGTQYF. CDR3 DNA sequence: TGTGCCAGCAGTGACGGGACAACTGGTACGCAGTATTTT.

The chain carries TRBV6-4 and TRBJ1-1; D is unresolved. V was clipped by 5 bases and J by 0 bases, with 13 bases between them. Germline CDR1 and CDR2: MRHNA and SNTAGT. The CDR3 covers 15 residues. In DNA form, the CDR3 reads TGTGCCAGCAGTCGGACGGGAGAAATGAACACTGAAGCTTTCTTT. Amino acid sequence: CASSRTGEMNTEAFF.

The V and J genes are TRBV5-1 and TRBJ2-7, with 7 bases that match TRBD2. Germline V gene lookup returns CDR1 SGHRS and CDR2 YFSETQ. The CDR3 has 13 amino acids. Trimming at V came to 1 base and at J to 7 bases, leaving 5 bases not matched to a gene. The CDR3 here is CASSLTGGGEQYF. The CDR3 nucleotides read TGCGCCAGCAGCTTGACGGGAGGCGGGGAGCAGTACTTC.

This rearrangement joins TRBV7-8 to TRBJ2-1, with TRBD2 identical over 13 bases. V trimming: 4 bases; J trimming: 8 bases; junction bases outside the gene matches: 8. CDR3 length: 16 residues. Germline V lookup: CDR1 SGHVS, CDR2 FQNEAQ. In DNA form, the CDR3 reads TGTGCCAGCAGCTCCACCGGGACTAGCGGGATGGATGAGCAGTTCTTC. It specifies CASSSTGTSGMDEQFF.

J is TRBJ1-2 and V is TRBV14; D possibly corresponds to TRBD1 (6 bases). The CDR3 runs 15 residues. Between the trimmed V and J ends, which lost 0 bases and 4 bases, there was a span of 12 bases. Per the germline V gene, CDR1 is SGHDN and CDR2 is FVKESK. The CDR3 spells CASSQEELGGYGYTF. The CDR3 nucleotides are TGTGCCAGCAGCCAAGAAGAGCTAGGGGGCTATGGCTACACCTTC.

This chain links TRBV30 with TRBJ1-2; 11 bases are a match to TRBD1. Per germline, CDR1 GTSNPN and CDR2 SVGIG (reference sequence). V lost 5 bases to trimming and J lost 3 bases; unmatched junction nucleotides: 11. This CDR3 region has 16 residues. Here the CDR3 DNA reads TGTGCCTGGTCCGGGACAGGGGGTTCCCCCTACTATGGCTACACCTTC. This translates into CAWSGTGGSPYYGYTF.